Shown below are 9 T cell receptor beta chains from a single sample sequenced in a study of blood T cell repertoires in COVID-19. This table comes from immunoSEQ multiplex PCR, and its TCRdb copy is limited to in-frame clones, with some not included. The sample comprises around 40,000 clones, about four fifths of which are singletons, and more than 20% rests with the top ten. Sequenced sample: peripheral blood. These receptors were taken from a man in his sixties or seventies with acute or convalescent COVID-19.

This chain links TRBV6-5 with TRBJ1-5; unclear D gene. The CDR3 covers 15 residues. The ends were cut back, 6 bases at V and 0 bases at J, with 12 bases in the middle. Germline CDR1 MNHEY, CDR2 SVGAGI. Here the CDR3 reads CASSPSIYSNQPQHF. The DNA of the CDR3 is TGTGCCAGCAGCCCGTCTATTTATAGCAATCAGCCCCAGCATTTT.

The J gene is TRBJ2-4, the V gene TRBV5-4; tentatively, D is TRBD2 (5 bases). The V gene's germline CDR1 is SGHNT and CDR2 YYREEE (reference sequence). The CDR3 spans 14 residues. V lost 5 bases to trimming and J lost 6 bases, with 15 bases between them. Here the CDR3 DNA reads TGTGCCAGCAGTTCGACGGGAAGCGGAAACATTCAGTACTTC. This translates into CASSSTGSGNIQYF.

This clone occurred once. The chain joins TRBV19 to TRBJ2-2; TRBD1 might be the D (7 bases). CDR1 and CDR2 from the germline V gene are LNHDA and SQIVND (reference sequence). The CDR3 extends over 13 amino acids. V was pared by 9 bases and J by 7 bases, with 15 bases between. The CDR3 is CASSQGRDGELFF. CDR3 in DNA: TGTGCCAGCTCACAGGGGCGGGACGGGGAGCTGTTTTTT.

The CDR3, as DNA: TGTGCCAGCAGTTTATTGGGACTCGTCTTCAATGAGCAGTTCTTC. It is translated as CASSLLGLVFNEQFF. The gene calls are TRBV28 and TRBJ2-1, with a tentative D call TRBD2 (6 bases). CDR1 is MDHEN, CDR2 SYDVKM, per germline. The CDR3 has 15 amino acids. The V and J ends lost 1 base and 6 bases respectively, with 13 bases between them. Filled out from reference TRBV28 and TRBJ2-1, the complete variable domain reads DVKVTQSSRYLVKRTGEKVFLECVQDMDHENMFWYRQDPGLGLRLIYFSYDVKMKEKGDIPEGYSVSREKKERFSLILESASTNQTSMYLCASSLLGLVFNEQFFGPGTRLTVL.

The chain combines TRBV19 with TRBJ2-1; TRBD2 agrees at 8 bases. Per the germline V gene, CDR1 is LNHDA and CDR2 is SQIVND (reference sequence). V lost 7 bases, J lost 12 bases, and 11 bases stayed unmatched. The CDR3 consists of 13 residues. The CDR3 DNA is TGTGCCAGTACTCTCGGGAGGGAAACCCCGCAGTTCTTC. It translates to CASTLGRETPQFF.

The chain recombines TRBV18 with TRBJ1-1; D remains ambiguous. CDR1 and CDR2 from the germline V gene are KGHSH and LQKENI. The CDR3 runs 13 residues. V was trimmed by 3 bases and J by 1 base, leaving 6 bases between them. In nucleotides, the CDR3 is TGTGCCAGCTCACCCCGGGGGAACACTGAAGCTTTCTTT. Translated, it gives CASSPRGNTEAFF.

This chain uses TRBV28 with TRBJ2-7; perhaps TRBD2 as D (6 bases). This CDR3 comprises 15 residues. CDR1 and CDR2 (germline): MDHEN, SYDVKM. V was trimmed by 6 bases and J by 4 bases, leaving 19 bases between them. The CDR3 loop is CASSPDLGGTYEQYF. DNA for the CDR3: TGTGCCAGCAGCCCGGACTTGGGGGGTACTTACGAGCAGTACTTC. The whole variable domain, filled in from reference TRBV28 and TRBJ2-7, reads DVKVTQSSRYLVKRTGEKVFLECVQDMDHENMFWYRQDPGLGLRLIYFSYDVKMKEKGDIPEGYSVSREKKERFSLILESASTNQTSMYLCASSPDLGGTYEQYFGPGTRLTVT.

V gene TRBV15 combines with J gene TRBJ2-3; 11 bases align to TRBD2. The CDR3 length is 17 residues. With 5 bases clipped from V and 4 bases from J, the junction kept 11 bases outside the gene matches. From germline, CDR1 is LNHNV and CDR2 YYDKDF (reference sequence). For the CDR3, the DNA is TGTGCCACCAGCCTCACGATCACTAGCGGGAGCGCAGATACGCAGTATTTT. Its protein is CATSLTITSGSADTQYF.

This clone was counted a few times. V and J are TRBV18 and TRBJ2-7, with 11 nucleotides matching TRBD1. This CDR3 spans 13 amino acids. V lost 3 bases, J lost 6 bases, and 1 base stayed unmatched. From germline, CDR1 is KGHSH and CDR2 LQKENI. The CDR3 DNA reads TGTGCCAGCTCACCTGGGACAGGGGGCGAGCAGTACTTC. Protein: CASSPGTGGEQYF.